This T cell receptor (beta chain) is drawn from a study of PD-1 blockade in classical Hodgkin lymphoma. Every patient had relapsed following autologous stem cell transplantation, and cohorts differed in brentuximab vedotin exposure. The CDR3 is made up of 16 amino acids. Trimming stripped 1 base from V and 0 bases from J, with 14 bases between. CDR1 SGHNT and CDR2 YYREEE come from the germline V gene (reference sequence). TCRdb keeps only in-frame clones here, not all; method: immunoSEQ multiplex PCR. The sample carries under 40,000 clones, over 60% recorded once. This chain joins TRBV5-4 and TRBJ2-7, with D possibly TRBD2 on 7 matching bases. The clonotype originates from a human donor with classical Hodgkin lymphoma. The material was peripheral blood mononuclear cells (PBMCs), obtained before the second cycle of nivolumab. The CDR3 DNA is TGTGCCAGCAGCTTGCTTGGGGGGGGCATCTCCTACGAGCAGTACTTC. This encodes CASSLLGGGISYEQYF.